This passage covers 12 T cell receptor beta chains from one sample sequenced in a study of CXCR3-negative and CXCR3-positive naive CD8 T cells. With UMI labels, 5' RACE was used to prepare the TRB cDNA libraries. Following a re-call of the 5' RACE reads, TCRdb has one entry per CDR3 protein and lacks DNA. This table holds fewer than 90,000 distinct CDR3 sequences. Study observations and caveats: CXCR3-negative naive cells had less hydrophobic TRB CDR3s than did CXCR3-positive naive cells.

Their antigen targets remain unknown. The sequenced material came from naive CXCR3+ CD8+ T cells from blood. Subset meaning: CD45RO-CCR7+CD27+CD95- naive CD8+ T cells expressing CXCR3 (TNR3+). The receptor source for this set is a human donor in good health. Some clones in this sample may be carry-over from other donors' samples.

The J gene is TRBJ2-3, the V gene TRBV5-5; as DNA is missing, the TRBD2 call by TCRdb cannot be tested. Germline V gene data show CDR1 as SGHKS and CDR2 as YYEKEE (reference sequence). The CDR3 length is 15 residues. CDR3 in amino acids: CASTLRAGEADTQYF.

The chain links TRBV20-1 to TRBJ2-7; TCRdb calls TRBD1, which cannot be checked without DNA. The CDR3 totals 13 residues. CDR1 is DFQATT, CDR2 SNEGSKA, per germline (reference sequence). CDR3 sequence: CSASQDSPYEQYF.

This chain links TRBV7-3 with TRBJ2-1; with no DNA, the TCRdb D assignment of TRBD2 cannot be verified. This CDR3 region has 17 residues. CDR1 SGHTA and CDR2 FQGTGA come from the germline V gene. CDR3 region: CASSLTTSGGAYNEQFF.

The chain uses TRBV29-1 and TRBJ1-1; no DNA is available, so the TRBD1 call from TCRdb remains unchecked. The CDR3 covers 14 residues. Looked up from germline, CDR1 is SQVTM and CDR2 is ANQGSEA. The CDR3 sequence: CSVERVGGGNEAFF.

J is TRBJ2-3 and V is TRBV29-1; the TCRdb call, TRBD1, lacks DNA for checking. This CDR3 region has 13 residues. The germline V gene has CDR1 SQVTM and CDR2 ANQGSEA. CDR3 region: CSVERQGVDTQYF.

The chain couples TRBV27 to TRBJ2-1. The CDR3 length is 16 residues. Looked up from germline, CDR1 is MNHEY and CDR2 is SMNVEV (reference sequence). The CDR3 loop is CASSPSQGAAYNEQFF.

The genes are TRBV15 and TRBJ2-3. This CDR3 region has 15 residues. Germline-derived CDR1 and CDR2 are LNHNV and YYDKDF (reference sequence). The CDR3 spells CATSRDLQGTDTQYF.

The rearrangement links TRBV12-3 or TRBV12-4 to TRBJ2-1; the TCRdb D gene call, TRBD2, has no DNA to confirm it. This CDR3 is 15 amino acids long. This CDR3 is CASSLGEASGATEFF.

This chain connects TRBV27 to TRBJ1-1. Looked up from germline, CDR1 is MNHEY and CDR2 is SMNVEV (reference sequence). The CDR3 length is 15 residues. Here the CDR3 reads CASSLSQTMNTEAFF.

The CDR3 spells CASDGGADTQYF. The V gene is TRBV5-1, the J gene TRBJ2-3; no DNA is available, so the TRBD1 call from TCRdb remains unchecked. Germline assignment: CDR1 SGHRS and CDR2 YFSETQ. The CDR3 contains 12 residues.

The CDR3 loop is CASSLSGRGGYTF. The gene calls are TRBV14 and TRBJ1-2; without DNA, the TCRdb call of TRBD1 cannot be checked. The germline CDR1 and CDR2 sequences are SGHDN and FVKESK. The length of the CDR3 is 13 residues.

The V and J genes are TRBV20-1 and TRBJ1-2; no DNA is available, so the TRBD1 call from TCRdb remains unchecked. Germline V gives CDR1 DFQATT, CDR2 SNEGSKA (reference sequence). The CDR3 spans 11 residues. The CDR3 reads CSATIQGAGTF.